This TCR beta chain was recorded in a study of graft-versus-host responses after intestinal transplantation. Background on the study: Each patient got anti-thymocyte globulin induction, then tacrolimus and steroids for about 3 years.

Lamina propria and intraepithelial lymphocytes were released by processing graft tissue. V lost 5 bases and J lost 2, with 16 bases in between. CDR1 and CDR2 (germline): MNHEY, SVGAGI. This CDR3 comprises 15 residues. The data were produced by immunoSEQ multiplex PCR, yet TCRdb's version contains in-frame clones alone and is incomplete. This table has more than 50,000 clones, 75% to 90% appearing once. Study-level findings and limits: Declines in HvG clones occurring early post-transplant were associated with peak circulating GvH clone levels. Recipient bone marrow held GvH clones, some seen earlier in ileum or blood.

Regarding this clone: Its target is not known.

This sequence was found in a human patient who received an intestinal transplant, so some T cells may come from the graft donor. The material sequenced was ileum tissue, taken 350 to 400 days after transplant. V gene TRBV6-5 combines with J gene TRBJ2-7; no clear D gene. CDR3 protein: CASSSLAALPYEQYF. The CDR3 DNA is TGTGCCAGCAGTAGCCTTGCGGCCCTACCCTACGAGCAGTACTTC.